This TCR beta chain was sequenced in a study of control samples from healthy donors and cancer patients. The assay was immunoSEQ multiplex PCR, and TCRdb's table has in-frame clones only and misses some. The profile covers 150,000 or so clones, with more than 85% appearing a single time and 5.8% taken by the ten largest. Trimming shortened V by 4 bases and J by 1 base, and 9 bases separated the two germline ends. The CDR3 spans 13 residues. Germline CDR1 is SGHRS and CDR2 is YFSETQ. This chain uses TRBV5-1 with TRBJ2-7, with D maybe TRBD1 (5 bases). This sequence was found in a man aged 18 to 30 in good health. Sequencing input: blood. CDR3 coding DNA: TGCGCCAGCAGCAATGGGGCATCCTACGAGCAGTACTTC. Translating gives CASSNGASYEQYF.